Following are 4 T cell receptor beta chains from one sample sequenced in a study of spatial heterogeneity in lung cancer. Time point given: blood at routine non-recurrence follow-up after resection. TCRdb passed the 5' RACE reads through MiXCR, listing each CDR3 protein once. The table lists roughly 99,000 distinct CDR3 sequences, approximately 20% of them singletons. The starting material was PBMCs, obtained at follow-up. These receptors were taken from a male donor with early-stage non-small cell lung cancer.

This clonotype appeared a few times. The J gene is TRBJ1-1, the V gene TRBV12-3 or TRBV12-4; 7 bases line up with TRBD1. After removal of 6 bases from V and 0 bases from J, the junction contained 10 bases not matched to a gene. The CDR3 is made up of 16 amino acids. The CDR3 spells CASRLGQTNMNTEAFF. The DNA of the CDR3 is TGTGCCAGCAGACTGGGACAGACTAACATGAACACTGAAGCTTTCTTT.

The chain recombines TRBV4-1 with TRBJ2-1; D may match TRBD1 or TRBD2 (5 bases each). The V and J ends lost 6 bases and 0 bases respectively, with 18 bases between them. CDR1 is MGHRA and CDR2 is YSYEKL in the germline V gene. This CDR3 is built from 17 residues. CDR3 in amino acids: CASRAEVRGSSYNEQFF. CDR3 nucleotides: TGCGCCAGCAGGGCCGAGGTGAGGGGAAGCTCCTACAATGAGCAGTTCTTC.

Ten or more counts support this clonotype. The V and J genes are TRBV20-1 and TRBJ2-7, with 13 positions matching TRBD2. In germline, CDR1 is DFQATT, CDR2 SNEGSKA (reference sequence). The CDR3 runs to 17 residues. J gave up 4 bases and V 4 bases, and 13 bases lay outside the gene matches. CDR3 sequence: CSATGLAGVPVPYEQYV. The CDR3 DNA reads as TGCAGTGCTACAGGACTAGCGGGGGTACCAGTACCTTACGAGCAGTACGTC.

This clonotype has ten or more counts. This chain links TRBV7-7 with TRBJ2-5; no definite D call. CDR3 length: 13 residues. Trimming pared 5 bases from V and 1 base from J, leaving 8 bases between. CDR1 and CDR2 from the germline V gene are SSHAT and FNYEAQ (reference sequence). CDR3 sequence: CASSVTRQETQYF. DNA for the CDR3: TGTGCCAGCAGCGTGACACGCCAAGAGACCCAGTACTTC.